The 23 T cell receptor beta chains below come from one sample, sequenced in a study of blood T cell repertoires in COVID-19. Libraries were prepared by immunoSEQ multiplex PCR; TCRdb keeps only in-frame clonotypes and omits some of them. This table has roughly 250,000 clones, about 83% appearing once. Sequences were obtained from peripheral blood. These receptors were taken from a human donor in a cohort sampled during active COVID-19.

This rearrangement joins TRBV15 to TRBJ1-1, with D perhaps matching TRBD1 (5 bases). Trimming pared 0 bases from V and 4 bases from J, leaving 9 bases between. Germline CDR1 is LNHNV and CDR2 is YYDKDF (reference sequence). This CDR3 region has 14 residues. The CDR3 region has the DNA TGTGCCACCAGCAGAGATCACGGGGGCACTGAAGCTTTCTTT. It specifies CATSRDHGGTEAFF.

This rearrangement joins TRBV28 to TRBJ2-1; 8 positions agree with TRBD2. Germline V lookup: CDR1 MDHEN, CDR2 SYDVKM. The CDR3 covers 14 residues. V was pared by 8 bases and J by 7 bases, with 10 bases of the junction left unmatched. The CDR3, as DNA: TGTGCCAGCTTCCCCGGCGGGAGGACGAATGAGCAGTTCTTC. Protein: CASFPGGRTNEQFF.

CDR3 nucleotide sequence: TGTGCCAGCAGCTTGGGCTGGTCCGAACGCTCCCAAGAGACCCAGTACTTC. Translation gives CASSLGWSERSQETQYF. The rearrangement uses TRBV11-3 and TRBJ2-5; D remains ambiguous. The length of the CDR3 is 17 residues. Trimming stripped 3 bases from V and 1 base from J, with 18 bases between. Germline CDR1 is SGHNT and CDR2 is YENEEA.

The genes are TRBV19 and TRBJ1-1; no clear D gene. CDR1 and CDR2 from the germline V gene are LNHDA and SQIVND (reference sequence). With 3 bases removed from V and 4 bases from J, the gap between germline ends came to 12 bases. The CDR3 extends over 14 amino acids. The chain's CDR3 is CASSMFGVRTEAFF. The DNA for the CDR3 is TGTGCCAGTAGTATGTTCGGGGTTCGCACTGAAGCTTTCTTT. Filled out from reference TRBV19 and TRBJ1-1, the complete variable domain reads DGGITQSPKYLFRKEGQNVTLSCEQNLNHDAMYWYRQDPGQGLRLIYYSQIVNDFQKGDIAEGYSVSREKKESFPLTVTSAQKNPTAFYLCASSMFGVRTEAFFGQGTRLTVV.

This chain connects TRBV6-5 to TRBJ2-7; 9 nucleotides match TRBD1. CDR1 and CDR2 (germline): MNHEY, SVGAGI. The CDR3 runs to 15 residues. Unmatched junction bases numbered 8, after V lost 6 bases and J lost 2 bases. The chain's CDR3 is CASRGQGTGTYEQYF. CDR3 DNA: TGTGCCAGCAGGGGGCAGGGGACAGGGACCTACGAGCAGTACTTC.

This clone was seen a handful of times. CDR3 bases: TGTGCCAGCAGTTTAGGGAGGGATACGCAGTATTTT. It translates to CASSLGRDTQYF. The rearrangement joins TRBV28 to TRBJ2-3; a weak D match, TRBD2 (6 bases). Germline V gene data show CDR1 as MDHEN and CDR2 as SYDVKM. Trimming took 2 bases from V and 6 from J, leaving 6 bases between them. The CDR3 has 12 residues.

Here the CDR3 DNA reads TGTGCCAGCTCACAGACCCTGGAGAATGAGCAGTTCTTC. Translated: CASSQTLENEQFF. The chain has TRBV18 and TRBJ2-1; no definite D call. V lost 4 bases and J 7 bases, leaving 11 bases between the germline ends. The CDR3 contains 13 residues. CDR1 KGHSH and CDR2 LQKENI come from the germline V gene.

The chain has TRBV11-2 and TRBJ2-7; D possibly corresponds to TRBD1 (5 bases). The V gene's germline CDR1 is SGHAT and CDR2 FQNNGV. The CDR3 runs 12 residues. V gave up 3 bases and J gave up 2 bases, with 5 bases separating them. CDR3 coding DNA: TGTGCCAGCAGCTTCAGGGCCTACGAGCAGTACTTC. This encodes CASSFRAYEQYF.

The chain is built from TRBV11-2 and TRBJ2-5; D may be TRBD1 (5 bases). The length of the CDR3 is 14 residues. The germline gives CDR1 SGHAT, CDR2 FQNNGV. V gave up 3 bases and J gave up 4 bases, with 12 bases separating them. The CDR3 DNA reads as TGTGCCAGCAGCTTCAGGGTGCGTCCAGAGACCCAGTACTTC. The encoded protein is CASSFRVRPETQYF.

The V gene is TRBV5-1, the J gene TRBJ2-1, with TRBD2 matching 11 bases. From germline, CDR1 is SGHRS and CDR2 YFSETQ. With 4 bases clipped from V and 9 bases from J, the junction kept 9 bases outside the gene matches. The CDR3 is made up of 15 amino acids. Written as DNA, the CDR3 is TGCGCCAGCAGCGGCATAGCGGGAGGGCCGAGTGAGCAGTTCTTC. This codes for CASSGIAGGPSEQFF.

The V and J genes are TRBV5-5 and TRBJ2-2; 8 bases map to TRBD1. Germline loops: CDR1 SGHKS, CDR2 YYEKEE (reference sequence). The CDR3 sequence is 16 residues long. Germline trimming cut 1 base from V and 5 bases from J; bases unmatched to any gene: 7. CDR3 in amino acids: CASSLSGRGPTGELFF. The DNA of the CDR3 is TGTGCCAGCAGCTTGTCTGGCAGGGGGCCGACCGGGGAGCTGTTTTTT.

V usage is TRBV20-1 and J usage is TRBJ1-1; a possible D gene is TRBD1 (5 bases). Trimming shortened V by 3 bases and J by 3 bases, and 8 bases separated the two germline ends. The CDR3 runs to 12 residues. Germline assignment: CDR1 DFQATT and CDR2 SNEGSKA (reference sequence). CDR3 sequence (DNA): TGCAGTGCTAGTAGGGGCGACACTGAAGCTTTCTTT. Residues: CSASRGDTEAFF.

The gene calls are TRBV27 and TRBJ2-1; a weak D match, TRBD2 (5 bases). V lost 6 bases and J lost 7, with 16 bases in between. CDR3 length equals 14 residues. Germline CDR1 MNHEY, CDR2 SMNVEV (reference sequence). CDR3 loop: CASRSTTPRNEQFF. CDR3 sequence (DNA): TGTGCCAGCAGATCGACTACCCCCAGGAATGAGCAGTTCTTC.

This rearrangement joins TRBV9 to TRBJ2-2; D remains ambiguous. The CDR3 has 14 residues. V gave up 4 bases and J gave up 0 bases, with 7 bases separating them. Germline V gives CDR1 SGDLS, CDR2 YYNGEE. Here the CDR3 reads CASSFRTNTGELFF. The CDR3 bases are TGTGCCAGCAGCTTCAGGACGAACACCGGGGAGCTGTTTTTT.

The rearrangement links TRBV10-1 to TRBJ1-1; 8 positions agree with TRBD1. The CDR3 length is 16 residues. Per germline, CDR1 WNHNN and CDR2 SYGVQD (reference sequence). The J segment lost 1 base and the V segment lost 2 bases, leaving 6 bases of the junction unmatched. The CDR3 is CASSEDRGFGNTEAFF. DNA for the CDR3: TGCGCCAGCAGTGAGGACAGGGGATTTGGGAACACTGAAGCTTTCTTT.

V usage is TRBV2 and J usage is TRBJ2-1, with D perhaps matching TRBD1 (6 bases). V shed 5 bases and J shed 8 bases, with 19 bases lying between them. Germline values: CDR1 SNHLY, CDR2 FYNNEI. This CDR3 has 15 residues. CDR3 in DNA: TGTGCCAGCAGTCCCAGGGTGACAGGATCCCATGAGCAGTTCTTC. It is translated as CASSPRVTGSHEQFF. The entire variable domain, with the rest obtained from reference TRBV2 and TRBJ2-1, is as follows: EPEVTQTPSHQVTQMGQEVILRCVPISNHLYFYWYRQILGQKVEFLVSFYNNEISEKSEIFDDQFSVERPDGSNFTLKIRSTKLEDSAMYFCASSPRVTGSHEQFFGPGTRLTVL.

CDR3 DNA sequence: TGTGCCAGCTCACCAGTGGGCTACACTGAAGCTTTCTTT. Amino acids: CASSPVGYTEAFF. The chain carries TRBV18 and TRBJ1-1; unclear D gene. Germline V CDR1 and CDR2: KGHSH, LQKENI. Trimming took off 2 bases at V and 3 bases at J, with 7 bases between the two ends. The length of the CDR3 is 13 residues.

The chain links TRBV25-1 to TRBJ1-1; 8 bases agree with TRBD1. The CDR3 contains 16 residues. Germline assignment: CDR1 MGHDK and CDR2 SYGVNS. The V and J ends lost 3 bases and 0 bases, in that order; junction bases with no gene match: 6. CDR3 sequence reads: CASSDLDRGLNTEAFF. The DNA for the CDR3 is TGTGCCAGCAGTGATCTTGACAGGGGTCTGAACACTGAAGCTTTCTTT.

The gene calls are TRBV24-1 and TRBJ1-5, with TRBD1 as a possible D gene (6 bases). Germline loops: CDR1 KGHDR, CDR2 SFDVKD. Trimming cost V 12 bases and J 5 bases, with 31 bases left between them. This CDR3 has 18 amino acids. As DNA, the CDR3 is TGTGCCCCTACAACACAGGGTAGGGCTCAATCAGTCCATCAGCCCCAGCATTTT. The encoded protein is CAPTTQGRAQSVHQPQHF.

This sequence joins TRBV28 and TRBJ2-1, with no clear D. The germline V and J ends were trimmed by 7 bases and 0 bases, with 13 bases remaining between them. The CDR3 sequence is 15 residues long. Germline loops: CDR1 MDHEN, CDR2 SYDVKM. The CDR3, as DNA: TGTGCCAGCAAGGTAGGCGGAAGCTCCTACAATGAGCAGTTCTTC. Translated: CASKVGGSSYNEQFF.

The V gene is TRBV6-1, the J gene TRBJ2-2; D unresolved. This CDR3 region has 13 residues. V was trimmed by 1 base and J by 8 bases, leaving 8 bases between them. Germline V gene sequence: CDR1 MNHNS, CDR2 SASEGT. As DNA, the CDR3 is TGTGCCAGCAGTGAAGGGCAGTTAGGGGAGCTGTTTTTT. Translating it yields CASSEGQLGELFF.

The chain has TRBV28 and TRBJ2-7; maybe TRBD1 (6 bases). This CDR3 region has 16 residues. Germline values: CDR1 MDHEN, CDR2 SYDVKM. V shed 6 bases and J shed 2 bases, with 20 bases lying between them. The CDR3 loop is CASRQPSTGATYEQYF. Written as DNA, the CDR3 is TGTGCCAGCAGACAACCCTCGACAGGAGCTACCTACGAGCAGTACTTC.

This clone appeared a single time. The rearrangement joins TRBV2 to TRBJ1-5, with TRBD1 identical over 9 bases. Losses at the gene ends were 5 bases for V and 8 bases for J; bases not matched to a gene: 13. Germline CDR1 reads SNHLY; CDR2 reads FYNNEI. The CDR3 length is 16 residues. In DNA, the CDR3 is TGTGCCAGCAGTCCCTCCGGGACAGGGTTCTTAAAGCCCCAGCATTTT. Its translation is CASSPSGTGFLKPQHF.